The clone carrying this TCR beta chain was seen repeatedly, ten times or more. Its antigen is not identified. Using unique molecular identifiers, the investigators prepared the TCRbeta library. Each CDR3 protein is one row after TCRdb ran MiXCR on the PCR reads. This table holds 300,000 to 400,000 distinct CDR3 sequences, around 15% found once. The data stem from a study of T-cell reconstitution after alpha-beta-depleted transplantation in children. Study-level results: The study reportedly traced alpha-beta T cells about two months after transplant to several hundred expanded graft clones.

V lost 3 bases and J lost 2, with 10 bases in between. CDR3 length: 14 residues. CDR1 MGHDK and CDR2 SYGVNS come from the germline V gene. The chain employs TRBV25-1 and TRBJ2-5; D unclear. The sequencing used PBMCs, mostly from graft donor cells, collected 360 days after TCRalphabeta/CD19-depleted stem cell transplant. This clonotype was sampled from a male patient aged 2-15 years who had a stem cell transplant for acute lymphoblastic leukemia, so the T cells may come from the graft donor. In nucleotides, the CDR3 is TGTGCCAGCAGTGACGATGGGCCTCAAGAGACCCAGTACTTC. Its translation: CASSDDGPQETQYF. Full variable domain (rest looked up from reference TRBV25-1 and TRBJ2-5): EADIYQTPRYLVIGTGKKITLECSQTMGHDKMYWYQQDPGMELHLIHYSYGVNSTEKGDLSSESTVSRIRTEHFPLTLESARPSHTSQYLCASSDDGPQETQYFGPGTRLLVL.